One T cell receptor (beta chain) is described in this entry. A second about 6 to 12 cycle PCR used barcoded and J-beta primers. MiXCR, applied by TCRdb to the 5' RACE reads, yields one record per CDR3 protein. The table has about 1.8 million distinct CDR3 sequences, 49% seen once. This sample is drawn from a study of blood T cells in healthy people across ages. The CDR3 covers 16 residues. Germline values: CDR1 LGHDT, CDR2 YNNKEL (reference sequence). The sample was blood. This clonotype was obtained from a woman aged 40-49 years in good health. V usage is TRBV3-1 and J usage is TRBJ2-4; D is possibly TRBD2 (5 bases). The J call could be wrong; TRBJ2-7 is a better fit for the DNA end. CDR3 bases: TGTGCCAGCAGCCAAGATACCACTAGGATCTCCTACGAGCAGTACTTC. Amino acid sequence: CASSQDTTRISYEQYF.